What follows is one TCR beta chain and its context. These data are taken from a study of blood T cell repertoires in COVID-19. About the study: T cells, B-cell-depleted T cells, or PBMCs supplied cDNA or gDNA.

The CDR3 is 13 residues long. Per the germline V gene, CDR1 is LNHDA and CDR2 is SQIVND (reference sequence). V was shortened by 7 bases and J by 8 bases, with 17 bases between the two germline ends. Profiled with immunoSEQ multiplex PCR; TCRdb holds only in-frame clones, not every one. The data show 150,000 to 200,000 clones, approximately 92% seen once. The chain couples TRBV19 to TRBJ1-2, with D maybe TRBD1 (5 bases). The clonotype was recovered from a man in his fifties with acute or convalescent COVID-19. Sample: peripheral blood. The CDR3: CASTDPGGTGYTF. The DNA for the CDR3 is TGTGCCAGTACGGATCCGGGGGGGACCGGCTACACCTTC.